Listed here are 6 T cell receptor beta chains from one sample, sequenced in a study. Via MiXCR, TCRdb re-called the RT-PCR reads, giving one row per CDR3 protein. This sample has about 680,000 distinct CDR3 sequences, with 11% to 15% found just once. Sequencing used memory CD4+ T cells from blood. These TCRs come from a female donor in good health, serving as a healthy control.

The sample holds a few counts of this clonotype. The J gene is TRBJ1-2, the V gene TRBV7-2; D possibly corresponds to TRBD1 (6 bases). The ends were cut back, 3 bases at V and 2 bases at J, with 7 bases in the middle. CDR1 SGHTA and CDR2 FQGNSA come from the germline V gene. The CDR3 covers 13 residues. The CDR3: CASSFTGNYGYTF. CDR3 bases: TGTGCCAGCAGCTTTACAGGGAACTATGGCTACACCTTC.

This clonotype has ten or more counts. This chain joins TRBV7-2 and TRBJ2-1; 14 nucleotides match TRBD2. The CDR3 spans 18 residues. Germline loops: CDR1 SGHTA, CDR2 FQGNSA. Losses at the gene ends were 2 bases for V and 5 bases for J; bases not matched to a gene: 8. The CDR3 region is CASSLQPGLAGENNEQFF. CDR3 bases: TGTGCCAGCAGCTTACAACCGGGACTAGCGGGAGAAAACAATGAGCAGTTCTTC.

This chain connects TRBV24-1 to TRBJ2-3; TRBD2 aligns across 12 bases. There are 16 residues in the CDR3. The V gene's germline CDR1 is KGHDR and CDR2 SFDVKD. V was clipped by 4 bases and J by 0 bases; unmatched bases: 1. CDR3 sequence: CATSEGTSGSTDTQYF. CDR3 DNA sequence: TGTGCCACCAGTGAGGGGACTAGCGGGAGCACAGATACGCAGTATTTT.

This clonotype turned up a few times. The chain links TRBV6-6 to TRBJ2-1; either TRBD1 or TRBD2 may fit D (5 bases each). V was trimmed by 5 bases and J by 6 bases, leaving 14 bases between them. The CDR3 covers 14 residues. Looked up from germline, CDR1 is MNHNY and CDR2 is SVGAGI (reference sequence). CDR3 coding DNA: TGTGCCAGCAGTACCCACGGGACGGTCAATGAGCAGTTCTTC. It is translated as CASSTHGTVNEQFF.

The genes are TRBV12-3 or TRBV12-4 and TRBJ1-2, with D uncertain. The CDR3 loop spans 13 amino acids. Trimming left V 6 bases short and J 8 bases short, with 16 bases between. This chain's CDR3 is CASSFDRVGGYTF. The CDR3 nucleotides read TGTGCCAGCAGCTTTGACCGGGTGGGGGGCTACACCTTC.

The CDR3: CASSPQGDGELFF. CDR3 sequence (DNA): TGTGCCAGCTCACCTCAGGGTGACGGGGAGCTGTTTTTT. This chain joins TRBV18 and TRBJ2-2, with a weak D call TRBD1 (5 bases). Germline CDR1 is KGHSH and CDR2 is LQKENI. This CDR3 comprises 13 residues. The ends were cut back, 3 bases at V and 7 bases at J, with 9 bases in the middle.